Detailed here is one TCR beta chain. The CDR3 totals 12 residues. V gave up 4 bases and J gave up 12 bases, with 12 bases separating them. The data derive from a study of CD8 T cells in acute hepatitis C reinfection. Overall study findings and caveats: All groups preferentially used TRBV04 and TRBV06, which was not due to overrepresentation in the naive pool.

Sample time point: acute HCV infection, within 168 days of estimated infection date. The hepatitis C virus-specific receptor repertoire was characterized directly ex vivo, with no prior expansion in culture. Cells were stained for CD3, CD8 and CD45RO, excluding dead cells. Libraries were prepared by immunoSEQ multiplex PCR; TCRdb keeps only in-frame clonotypes and omits some of them. The sample records 1,000 or so clones, less than 80% being singletons. This material consisted of HCV NS3-1073 tetramer-sorted CD8+ T cells from PBMCs, taken during acute infection. The receptor was isolated from a woman younger than 30 who spontaneously cleared hepatitis C infection. The rearrangement uses TRBV6-7 and TRBJ1-4, with TRBD1 as a possible D gene (5 bases). TRBV6-7 is an open reading frame whose function is uncertain. CDR3 loop: CASSSLLGELFF. The DNA of the CDR3 is TGTGCCAGCAGTTCTCTGTTGGGGGAACTGTTTTTT.